This T cell receptor beta chain derives from a study of graft-versus-host responses after intestinal transplantation. In the study overall: Induction using anti-thymocyte globulin, followed by tacrolimus and steroids for approximately 3 years, was given to all recipients. Overall study results and limits: Peak circulating GvH clone levels tracked with early post-transplant HvG declines.

For this clone: No antigen is known for it.

Only in-frame clones appear in the TCRdb table, and some are missing; sequencing was by immunoSEQ multiplex PCR. The sample carries 85,000 to 100,000 clones, around 93% recorded once. This CDR3 is 14 amino acids long. The germline V gene has CDR1 GTSNPN and CDR2 SVGIG (reference sequence). Losses at the gene ends were 1 base for V and 5 bases for J; bases not matched to a gene: 7. The chain has TRBV30 and TRBJ1-1, with 7 nucleotides matching TRBD1. This TCR derives from a human donor who was the organ donor for an intestinal transplant. Sequenced here: unstimulated CD8+ T cells sorted from spleen or lymph node cells, sampled before transplant. The CDR3, as DNA: TGTGCCTGGAGTGGAGGCCAGGGGGTAACTGAAGCTTTCTTT. The encoded protein is CAWSGGQGVTEAFF.